The 26 T cell receptor beta chains in this list originate from one sample, sequenced in a study of cytomegalovirus exposure and HLA in healthy donors (dated by TCRdb to 2017 to 2019). Libraries were prepared through the immunoSEQ multiplex PCR assay. For the multiplex PCR, a mixture combining 60 forward primers for TCR Vbeta segments and 13 reverse primers for TCR Jbeta segments was used. Drawn from immuneACCESS, this table holds only the in-frame rearrangements with V and J called that TCRdb kept. Clones are partly lost; checked studies trace under half to an unresolved V gene and leave the rest unexplained. Across this sample there are some 45,000 clones, with about 70% seen only once. The biggest ten clones account for approximately 6.8% of the sample. The sample comprised PBMCs. These receptors were collected from a man in his thirties or forties in good health and CMV-seronegative.

In this sample, this clone turned up a few times. CDR3 nucleotide sequence: TGTGCCAGCAGTGAAGTAGCGCGAATCATTCCGGAGCAGTTCTTC. This gives the protein CASSEVARIIPEQFF. V and J are TRBV2 and TRBJ2-1, with D possibly being TRBD2 (5 bases). V lost 1 base and J lost 10, with 17 bases in between. This CDR3 spans 15 amino acids. The germline CDR1 and CDR2 sequences are SNHLY and FYNNEI.

This clone was seen only a few times. V usage is TRBV5-8 and J usage is TRBJ2-2; D unclear. CDR1 SGHTS and CDR2 YDEGEE come from the germline V gene. Trimming took 4 bases from V and 2 from J, leaving 18 bases between them. This CDR3 contains 17 residues. Here the CDR3 DNA reads TGTGCCAGCAGCACATTGGCCCCCGTAATAAACACCGGGGAGCTGTTTTTT. It specifies CASSTLAPVINTGELFF.

This chain joins TRBV5-4 and TRBJ2-7; a weak D match, TRBD1 (6 bases). CDR3 size: 13 residues. Germline V gene data show CDR1 as SGHNT and CDR2 as YYREEE (reference sequence). Trimming took off 4 bases at V and 0 bases at J, with 8 bases between the two ends. CDR3 sequence: CASSQTGSYEQYF. The CDR3 bases are TGTGCCAGCAGCCAGACAGGCTCCTACGAGCAGTACTTC.

Only a few counts were recorded for this clone. The chain carries TRBV30 and TRBJ1-1; 7 bases line up with TRBD1. CDR3 length: 15 residues. V trimming: 6 bases; J trimming: 3 bases; junction bases outside the gene matches: 13. Germline lookup yields CDR1 GTSNPN and CDR2 SVGIG (reference sequence). CDR3 in amino acids: CACQGQGVWHTEAFF. The CDR3 DNA reads TGTGCCTGTCAAGGGCAGGGGGTTTGGCACACTGAAGCTTTCTTT.

The chain carries TRBV6-5 and TRBJ1-2, with TRBD1 matching over 7 bases. This CDR3 region has 15 residues. Germline CDR1 is MNHEY and CDR2 is SVGAGI. V lost 5 bases and J lost 1; bases outside the gene matches: 7. CDR3 residues: CASSPRGRHNYGYTF. DNA for the CDR3: TGTGCCAGCAGTCCAAGGGGGCGCCATAACTATGGCTACACCTTC.

The V gene is TRBV6-5, the J gene TRBJ1-1; 10 nucleotides match TRBD1. J gave up 7 bases and V 7 bases, and 12 bases lay outside the gene matches. Germline loops: CDR1 MNHEY, CDR2 SVGAGI. The CDR3 runs 15 residues. The CDR3 coding sequence is TGTGCCAGCACTTCAGAGGGGACAGGGGCCATTGAAGCTTTCTTT. This translates into CASTSEGTGAIEAFF.

Only a few counts were recorded for this clone. The V call is TRBV4-2, the J call TRBJ2-5; perhaps TRBD1 as D (5 bases). Trimming pared 0 bases from V and 1 base from J, leaving 12 bases between. The CDR3 has 16 residues. Germline CDR1 is LGHNA and CDR2 is YNFKEQ. DNA for the CDR3: TGTGCCAGCAGCCAAGAGCAGGGAAATGTCCAAGAGACCCAGTACTTC. Residues: CASSQEQGNVQETQYF.

As concerns this clone: An end of the junction differs from the germline gene, which may be a read error. The chain has TRBV5-4 and TRBJ1-4; 7 positions match TRBD1. Germline V gene sequence: CDR1 SGHNT, CDR2 YYREEE (reference sequence). CDR3 length: 12 residues. The CDR3: CASSFWTGVLIF. The DNA of the CDR3 is TGTGCCAGCAGCTTCTGGACAGGTGTCTTAATTTTT.

The gene calls are TRBV30 and TRBJ2-1; 8 bases align to TRBD2. The germline V gene encodes CDR1 GTSNPN and CDR2 SVGIG (reference sequence). Unmatched junction bases numbered 8, after V lost 1 base and J lost 9 bases. The CDR3 spans 14 residues. CDR3 DNA sequence: TGTGCCTGGAGTGCTACTAGCGGCCAGGGTGAGCAGTTCTTC. Residues: CAWSATSGQGEQFF.

The rearrangement links TRBV7-8 to TRBJ2-7; 7 bases line up with TRBD1. Germline values: CDR1 SGHVS, CDR2 FQNEAQ. CDR3 size: 14 residues. Trimming at V came to 4 bases and at J to 6 bases, leaving 9 bases not matched to a gene. CDR3 region: CASSWGQREVEQYF. CDR3 nucleotide sequence: TGTGCCAGCAGCTGGGGACAGCGTGAGGTCGAGCAGTACTTC.

The chain links TRBV27 to TRBJ1-1; TRBD1 might be the D (5 bases). V was trimmed by 6 bases and J by 4 bases, leaving 18 bases between them. This CDR3 has 15 residues. Germline CDR1 and CDR2: MNHEY and SMNVEV (reference sequence). CDR3 sequence (DNA): TGTGCCAGCAGCCACCTAGGGGATCGGAGCACTGAAGCTTTCTTT. Residues: CASSHLGDRSTEAFF.

This sequence joins TRBV6-5 and TRBJ2-3; TRBD2 matches 7 bases. The CDR3 has 16 residues. V shed 1 base, J shed 0 bases, and the junction held 4 bases outside the gene matches. Germline assignment: CDR1 MNHEY and CDR2 SVGAGI. CDR3 bases: TGTGCCAGCAGTTACTATGGTAGCGGGAGCACAGATACGCAGTATTTT. It yields the protein CASSYYGSGSTDTQYF.

The J gene is TRBJ2-7, the V gene TRBV7-6; D not certain. The V end was cut by 3 bases, the J end by 0 bases, with 9 bases between. The CDR3 covers 14 residues. Germline CDR1 is SGHVS and CDR2 is FNYEAQ. The CDR3 sequence: CASSFSLNSYEQYF. CDR3 DNA: TGTGCCAGCAGCTTTAGCCTAAACTCCTACGAGCAGTACTTC.

V is TRBV9 and J is TRBJ1-4, with TRBD1 as a possible D gene (5 bases). Looked up from germline, CDR1 is SGDLS and CDR2 is YYNGEE. Trimming removed 0 bases from V and 8 bases from J, with 14 bases in between. The CDR3 runs to 15 residues. CDR3: CASSVGNRLEEKLFF. In DNA, the CDR3 is TGTGCCAGCAGCGTAGGAAACAGGCTCGAAGAAAAACTGTTTTTT.

This chain connects TRBV18 to TRBJ1-4; TRBD1 matches at 9 bases. V lost 5 bases and J lost 14; bases outside the gene matches: 9. Per germline, CDR1 KGHSH and CDR2 LQKENI. The CDR3 runs to 13 residues. CDR3 DNA: TGTGCCAGCTCAGGCCAACGGGGGACAGGGCTGTTTTTT. It yields the protein CASSGQRGTGLFF.

The V gene is TRBV6-1, the J gene TRBJ2-3; D gene ambiguous. The germline V and J ends were trimmed by 7 bases and 4 bases, with 15 bases remaining between them. This CDR3 spans 14 amino acids. Per germline, CDR1 MNHNS and CDR2 SASEGT. This chain's CDR3 is CASTGRFYPDTQYF. The DNA for the CDR3 is TGTGCCAGCACCGGCAGGTTTTACCCAGATACGCAGTATTTT.

The chain is built from TRBV29-1 and TRBJ2-5; TRBD1 might be the D (6 bases). There are 13 residues in the CDR3. V lost 4 bases, J lost 5 bases, and 14 bases lay in between. CDR1 and CDR2 from the germline V gene are SQVTM and ANQGSEA. This chain's CDR3 is CSVGGPKGETQYF. In nucleotides, the CDR3 is TGCAGCGTTGGGGGGCCCAAGGGGGAGACCCAGTACTTC.

This rearrangement joins TRBV11-2 to TRBJ2-1, with 7 bases fitting TRBD2. J gave up 4 bases and V 5 bases, and 11 bases lay outside the gene matches. The V gene's germline CDR1 is SGHAT and CDR2 FQNNGV. This CDR3 spans 16 amino acids. CDR3 protein: CASSQLLAGPYNEQFF. The CDR3 DNA reads TGTGCCAGCAGCCAGTTGTTAGCGGGCCCATACAATGAGCAGTTCTTC.

This clone was recorded a few times. V gene TRBV30 combines with J gene TRBJ1-3, with no clear D. The V and J ends lost 1 base and 3 bases respectively, with 7 bases between them. The CDR3 length is 13 residues. CDR1 is GTSNPN and CDR2 is SVGIG in the germline V gene (reference sequence). The CDR3 coding sequence is TGTGCCTGGAGTGGGAGCTTTGGAAACACCATATATTTT. Translated, it gives CAWSGSFGNTIYF.

The genes are TRBV2 and TRBJ1-1; D is possibly TRBD1 (5 bases). This CDR3 contains 13 residues. Between the trimmed V and J ends, which lost 4 bases and 2 bases, there was a span of 8 bases. Germline values: CDR1 SNHLY, CDR2 FYNNEI. For the CDR3, the DNA is TGTGCCAGCAGTGGACAGCCAAACACTGAAGCTTTCTTT. The encoded protein is CASSGQPNTEAFF. Based on the CDR3 plus reference TRBV2 and TRBJ1-1, the full variable domain is EPEVTQTPSHQVTQMGQEVILRCVPISNHLYFYWYRQILGQKVEFLVSFYNNEISEKSEIFDDQFSVERPDGSNFTLKIRSTKLEDSAMYFCASSGQPNTEAFFGQGTRLTVV.

This clone was seen more than once but under ten times. V and J are TRBV9 and TRBJ1-1; tentatively, D is TRBD1 (5 bases). The germline gives CDR1 SGDLS, CDR2 YYNGEE. The CDR3 contains 14 residues. The ends were cut back, 0 bases at V and 1 base at J, with 7 bases in the middle. CDR3 protein: CASSVGQQNTEAFF. CDR3 nucleotides: TGTGCCAGCAGCGTAGGACAGCAGAACACTGAAGCTTTCTTT.

The chain carries TRBV5-6 and TRBJ2-5; 9 nucleotides match TRBD2. CDR3 length: 15 amino acids. Germline V gives CDR1 SGHDT, CDR2 YYEEEE. Unmatched junction bases numbered 6, after V lost 1 base and J lost 5 bases. The CDR3 loop reads CASSLSGLASETQYF. The CDR3 DNA follows: TGTGCCAGCAGCTTGTCGGGACTAGCTAGCGAGACCCAGTACTTC.

The gene calls are TRBV9 and TRBJ1-2, with TRBD1 identical over 7 bases. This CDR3 spans 15 amino acids. V shed 2 bases, J shed 0 bases, and the junction held 4 bases outside the gene matches. CDR1 is SGDLS, CDR2 YYNGEE, per germline. The CDR3 sequence is CASSVEGAANYGYTF. The CDR3 coding sequence is TGTGCCAGCAGCGTCGAGGGGGCGGCTAACTATGGCTACACCTTC.

The chain has TRBV6-1 and TRBJ2-7, with TRBD1 matching over 7 bases. The CDR3 runs 13 residues. Germline V CDR1 and CDR2: MNHNS, SASEGT. Germline trimming cut 6 bases from V and 2 bases from J; bases unmatched to any gene: 4. In nucleotides, the CDR3 is TGTGCCAGCAGACGCAGGGGGACCTACGAGCAGTACTTC. Its protein is CASRRRGTYEQYF.

This clone was counted a few times. The chain links TRBV4-2 to TRBJ2-7; 11 nucleotides align to TRBD2. Germline V CDR1 and CDR2: LGHNA, YNFKEQ. Trimming at V came to 6 bases and at J to 5 bases, leaving 6 bases not matched to a gene. The CDR3 spans 14 residues. The CDR3 DNA is TGTGCCAGCAGGACCGGGACTAGCGGCCACGAGCAGTACTTC. Translated: CASRTGTSGHEQYF.

The chain carries TRBV29-1 and TRBJ2-7; D is unclear. Trimming shortened V by 4 bases and J by 3 bases, and 10 bases separated the two germline ends. This CDR3 has 12 amino acids. Germline lookup yields CDR1 SQVTM and CDR2 ANQGSEA. The CDR3 reads CSVGPYSYEQYF. In DNA, the CDR3 is TGCAGCGTTGGTCCCTACAGCTACGAGCAGTACTTC.